A selection of T cell receptor beta chains follows, all from one sample in a study of monozygotic twins with inflammatory bowel disease. One entry per CDR3 protein, without DNA, is what TCRdb gives after re-calling the 5' RACE reads. Here the sample table reports 300,000 to 400,000 distinct CDR3 sequences. Sequenced input: blood. The receptors were gathered from a human donor with ulcerative colitis or Crohn's disease, or a healthy co-twin of an affected twin (not recorded which). Both conserved end residues are part of each CDR3. The order of the fields is CDR3 protein, J gene, V gene.

CDR3 protein: CASRLMPESYEQYF; J gene: TRBJ2-7; V gene: TRBV27
CDR3 protein: CATSRDPGSGTNQPQHF; J gene: TRBJ1-5; V gene: TRBV15
CDR3 protein: CASSTTGLSTDTQYF; J gene: TRBJ2-3; V gene: TRBV6-1
CDR3 protein: CASVFTGAIMETQYF; J gene: TRBJ2-5; V gene: TRBV7-9
CDR3 protein: CASSQAFGVGDTQYF; J gene: TRBJ2-3; V gene: TRBV4-3
CDR3 protein: CASSQDPDSGNTIYF; J gene: TRBJ1-3; V gene: TRBV4-2
CDR3 protein: CASSPRGAELNIQYF; J gene: TRBJ2-4; V gene: TRBV18
CDR3 protein: CASRNIIGASYEQYF; J gene: TRBJ2-7; V gene: TRBV5-1
CDR3 protein: CASSQESGGGETQYF; J gene: TRBJ2-5; V gene: TRBV4-3
CDR3 protein: CASSQGSARGGFGEQFF; J gene: TRBJ2-1; V gene: TRBV4-2
CDR3 protein: CSASSSGTYEQYF; J gene: TRBJ2-7; V gene: TRBV20-1
CDR3 protein: CASTAGDSYGYTF; J gene: TRBJ1-2; V gene: TRBV6-5
CDR3 protein: CASSLDISRIFESSYEQYF; J gene: TRBJ2-7; V gene: TRBV11-2
CDR3 protein: CASSSPGTPAELFF; J gene: TRBJ2-2; V gene: TRBV12-3/TRBV12-4
CDR3 protein: CASSLGERREQYF; J gene: TRBJ2-7; V gene: TRBV12-3/TRBV12-4
CDR3 protein: CAISEPSLKETQYF; J gene: TRBJ2-5; V gene: TRBV10-3
CDR3 protein: CASSLPNRLGNEQFF; J gene: TRBJ2-1; V gene: TRBV7-9
CDR3 protein: CASSSIRDNIQYF; J gene: TRBJ2-4; V gene: TRBV27
CDR3 protein: CASSQSRGGPLLNTGELFF; J gene: TRBJ2-2; V gene: TRBV3-1
CDR3 protein: CSANRDRGRANYGYTF; J gene: TRBJ1-2; V gene: TRBV20-1
CDR3 protein: CSARDQGPGISGNTIYF; J gene: TRBJ1-3; V gene: TRBV20-1
CDR3 protein: CASSMELGGGIYNEQFF; J gene: TRBJ2-1; V gene: TRBV6-2/TRBV6-3
CDR3 protein: CASSLPNSATGELFF; J gene: TRBJ2-2; V gene: TRBV14
CDR3 protein: CASSRERTRSDTQYF; J gene: TRBJ2-3; V gene: TRBV19
CDR3 protein: CSGRDTSQNIQYF; J gene: TRBJ2-4; V gene: TRBV20-1
CDR3 protein: CASSLGGGTYNEQFF; J gene: TRBJ2-1; V gene: TRBV12-3/TRBV12-4
CDR3 protein: CASSEPNTEAFF; J gene: TRBJ1-1; V gene: TRBV6-1
CDR3 protein: CAISGGVYNEQFF; J gene: TRBJ2-1; V gene: TRBV10-3
CDR3 protein: CASSQESGTRGYEQYF; J gene: TRBJ2-7; V gene: TRBV4-1
CDR3 protein: CASSYSWRGRGNTGELFF; J gene: TRBJ2-2; V gene: TRBV6-5
CDR3 protein: CASSPGTNYNEQFF; J gene: TRBJ2-1; V gene: TRBV6-6
CDR3 protein: CASSLAGGPNTGELFF; J gene: TRBJ2-2; V gene: TRBV7-2
CDR3 protein: CASSPPTVNTEAFF; J gene: TRBJ1-1; V gene: TRBV7-2
CDR3 protein: CASRTAPFYGYTF; J gene: TRBJ1-2; V gene: TRBV19
CDR3 protein: CASSLSDSTDTQYF; J gene: TRBJ2-3; V gene: TRBV12-3/TRBV12-4
CDR3 protein: CASSHGARAGVDTQYF; J gene: TRBJ2-3; V gene: TRBV4-1
CDR3 protein: CASSPRPAGQQETQYF; J gene: TRBJ2-5; V gene: TRBV7-2
CDR3 protein: CSARDGLAGYNEQFF; J gene: TRBJ2-1; V gene: TRBV20-1